The clone carrying this T cell receptor beta chain was picked up one time. Between the trimmed V and J ends, which lost 0 bases and 0 bases, there was a span of 8 bases. CDR1 is MNHEY, CDR2 SVGAGI, per germline. This CDR3 is built from 16 residues. These data come from a study of blood T cell repertoires in COVID-19. About the research overall: From T cells, B-cell-depleted T cells, or PBMCs came the material, which was cDNA or gDNA.

Study processing details: Amplified reference gene primers provided the basis for estimating nucleated cell counts. This table comes from immunoSEQ multiplex PCR, and its TCRdb copy is limited to in-frame clones, with some not included. That table is the source of V, J and clone size, and D and trimming were worked out from the DNA. Among 320,000 or so clones listed, around 90% were seen once. Sequencing was done on a sample of PBMCs or T cells enriched from blood (not recorded which). This receptor was identified in a man aged 55-75 years who had recovered from COVID-19. The chain uses TRBV6-5 and TRBJ1-4, with D maybe TRBD1 (5 bases). DNA for the CDR3: TGTGCCAGCAGTTACTCGGGGCCAGCAACTAATGAAAAACTGTTTTTT. This encodes CASSYSGPATNEKLFF.